Following are 2 T cell receptor beta chains from one sample sequenced in a study of OX40 agonist ivuxolimab in advanced cancers. Sequencing used immunoSEQ multiplex PCR; TCRdb keeps in-frame clones, though not all of them. The sample has roughly 80,000 clones, 85% seen once. The sequenced sample was CD4+ or CD8+ T cells sorted from blood, obtained in a trial of the OX40 agonist ivuxolimab. Source of these receptors: an adult with an advanced solid tumor such as melanoma, head and neck, liver or kidney cancer.

The J gene is TRBJ2-5, the V gene TRBV7-3, with 7 nucleotides matching TRBD2. CDR1 and CDR2 (germline): SGHTA, FQGTGA. The CDR3 runs to 15 residues. V lost 5 bases and J lost 0; bases outside the gene matches: 6. CDR3 in amino acids: CASSPSAGDQETQYF. CDR3 in DNA: TGTGCCAGCAGCCCTTCCGCGGGGGACCAAGAGACCCAGTACTTC.

The chain recombines TRBV5-1 with TRBJ2-2, with D perhaps TRBD1 or TRBD2 (6 bases each). This CDR3 region has 15 residues. Germline CDR1 reads SGHRS; CDR2 reads YFSETQ. The V end was cut by 0 bases, the J end by 4 bases, with 10 bases between. The CDR3 sequence: CASSLDRGRTGELFF. CDR3 DNA: TGCGCCAGCAGCTTGGACCGGGGGCGCACCGGGGAGCTGTTTTTT.